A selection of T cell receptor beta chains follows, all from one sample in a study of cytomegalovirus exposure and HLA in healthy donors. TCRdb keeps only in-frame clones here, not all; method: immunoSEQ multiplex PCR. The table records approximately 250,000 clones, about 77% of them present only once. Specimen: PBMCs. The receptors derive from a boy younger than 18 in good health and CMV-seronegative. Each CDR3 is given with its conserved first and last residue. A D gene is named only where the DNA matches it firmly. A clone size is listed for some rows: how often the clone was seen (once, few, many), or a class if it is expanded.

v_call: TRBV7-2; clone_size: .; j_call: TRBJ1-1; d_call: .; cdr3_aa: CASSLVGVNTEAFF; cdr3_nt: TGTGCCAGCAGCTTAGTAGGGGTCAACACTGAAGCTTTCTTT
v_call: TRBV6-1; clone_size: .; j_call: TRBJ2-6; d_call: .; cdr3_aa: CASSEALGLRGTGANVLTF; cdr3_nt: TGTGCCAGCAGTGAAGCGCTAGGGTTAAGGGGGACGGGGGCCAACGTCCTGACTTTC
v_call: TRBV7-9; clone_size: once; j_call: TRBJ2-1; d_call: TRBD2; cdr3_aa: CASRGLLGGSYNEQFF; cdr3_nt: TGTGCCAGCAGGGGATTGCTGGGGGGGTCCTACAATGAGCAGTTCTTC
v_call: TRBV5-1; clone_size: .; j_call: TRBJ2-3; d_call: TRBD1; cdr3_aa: CASSLAQGGGDTQYF; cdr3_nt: TGCGCCAGCAGCTTGGCACAGGGGGGCGGGGATACGCAGTATTTT
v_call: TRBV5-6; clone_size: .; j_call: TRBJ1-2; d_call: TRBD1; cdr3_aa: CASSSDPTGLYGYTF; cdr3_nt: TGTGCCAGCAGCTCGGACCCGACAGGGCTCTATGGCTACACCTTC
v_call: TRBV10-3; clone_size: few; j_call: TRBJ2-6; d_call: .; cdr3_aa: CANSEREGSGANVLTF; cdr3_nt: TGTGCCAATTCGGAGAGGGAAGGCTCTGGGGCCAACGTCCTGACTTTC
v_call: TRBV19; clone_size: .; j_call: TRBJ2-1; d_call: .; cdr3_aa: CASSISSGLYNEQFF; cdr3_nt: TGTGCCAGTAGTATAAGTAGCGGACTTTACAATGAGCAGTTCTTC
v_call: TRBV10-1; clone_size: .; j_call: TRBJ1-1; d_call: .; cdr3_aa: CASSEFNGVRAEAFF; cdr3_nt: TGCGCCAGCAGTGAGTTCAACGGGGTTAGGGCTGAAGCTTTCTTT
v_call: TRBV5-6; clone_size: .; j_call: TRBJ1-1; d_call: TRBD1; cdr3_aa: CASRLNQGAFLNTEAFF; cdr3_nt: TGTGCTAGCAGATTGAACCAGGGGGCCTTTTTGAACACTGAAGCTTTCTTT
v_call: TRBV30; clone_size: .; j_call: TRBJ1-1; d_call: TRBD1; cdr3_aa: CAWSAGQGFTEAFF; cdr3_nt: TGTGCCTGGAGTGCGGGACAGGGGTTCACTGAAGCTTTCTTT
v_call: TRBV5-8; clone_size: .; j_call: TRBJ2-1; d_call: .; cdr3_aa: CASSQGRGYNEQFF; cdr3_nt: TGTGCCAGCAGCCAGGGGAGAGGCTACAATGAGCAGTTCTTC
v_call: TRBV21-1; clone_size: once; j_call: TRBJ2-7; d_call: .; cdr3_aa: CASSKSSGDDGVYEQYF; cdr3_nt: TGTGCCAGCAGCAAATCGTCCGGGGATGACGGTGTGTACGAGCAGTACTTC
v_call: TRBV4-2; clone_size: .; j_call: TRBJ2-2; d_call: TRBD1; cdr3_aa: CASSQGTGMIANTGELFF; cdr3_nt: TGTGCCAGCAGCCAGGGGACAGGGATGATCGCGAACACCGGGGAGCTGTTTTTT
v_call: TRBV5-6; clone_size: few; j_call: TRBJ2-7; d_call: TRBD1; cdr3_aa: CASSPRTGGAYEQYF; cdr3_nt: TGTGCCAGCAGCCCCCGGACAGGGGGCGCCTACGAGCAGTACTTC
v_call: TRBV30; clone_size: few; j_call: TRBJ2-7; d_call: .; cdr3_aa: CAWSVSPRAQYF; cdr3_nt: TGTGCCTGGAGTGTCTCCCCTCGCGCGCAGTACTTC